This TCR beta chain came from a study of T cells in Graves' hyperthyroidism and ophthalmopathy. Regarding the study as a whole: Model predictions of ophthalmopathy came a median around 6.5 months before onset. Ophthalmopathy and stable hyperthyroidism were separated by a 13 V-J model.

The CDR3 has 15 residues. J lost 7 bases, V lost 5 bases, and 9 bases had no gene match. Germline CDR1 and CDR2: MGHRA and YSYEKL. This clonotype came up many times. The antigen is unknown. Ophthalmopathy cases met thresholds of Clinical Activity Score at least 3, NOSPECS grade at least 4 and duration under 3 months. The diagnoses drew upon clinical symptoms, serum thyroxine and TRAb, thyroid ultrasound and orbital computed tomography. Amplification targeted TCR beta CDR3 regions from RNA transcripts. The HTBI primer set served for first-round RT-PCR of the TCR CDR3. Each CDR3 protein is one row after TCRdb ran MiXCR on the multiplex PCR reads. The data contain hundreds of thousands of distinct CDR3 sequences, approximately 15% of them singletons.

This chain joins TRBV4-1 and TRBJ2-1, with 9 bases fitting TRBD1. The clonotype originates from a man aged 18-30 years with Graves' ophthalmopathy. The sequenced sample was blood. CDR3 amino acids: CASSSFRDRDNEQFF. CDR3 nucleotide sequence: TGCGCCAGCAGCTCGTTCCGGGACAGGGATAATGAGCAGTTCTTC.